This T cell receptor (beta chain) emerged from a study of OX40 agonist ivuxolimab in advanced cancers. Points from the study as a whole: Relative to CD4+ cells, CD8+ T cells on average had more expanded clones.

As to this clone: The antigen is undetermined.

The method was immunoSEQ multiplex PCR; TCRdb's version includes in-frame clones alone and lacks a portion of them. The table has 75,000 to 95,000 clones, more than 70% seen once. V dropped 3 bases and J dropped 8; count of bases not matched to a gene: 3. The CDR3 contains 14 residues. Per the germline V gene, CDR1 is MDHEN and CDR2 is SYDVKM. This rearrangement joins TRBV28 to TRBJ2-2; 10 nucleotides match TRBD2. The sample in question was CD4+ or CD8+ T cells sorted from blood, obtained in a trial of the OX40 agonist ivuxolimab. This TCR was sampled from an adult with an advanced solid tumor such as melanoma, head and neck, liver or kidney cancer. CDR3 in DNA: TGTGCCAGCAGTTTGACTAGCGGGCGGGGGGAGCTGTTTTTT. Its translation is CASSLTSGRGELFF.